These 30 T cell receptor beta chains share one sample of origin, sequenced in a study of blood T cell repertoires in COVID-19. TCRdb keeps only in-frame clones here, not all; method: immunoSEQ multiplex PCR. This sample has roughly 220,000 clones, with roughly nine tenths found just once. The sample consisted of PBMCs or T cells enriched from blood (not recorded which). The receptors stem from a woman aged 25 to 45 who had recovered from COVID-19.

The J gene is TRBJ2-7, the V gene TRBV4-1; TRBD2 matches at 8 bases. This CDR3 has 18 amino acids. V dropped 1 base and J dropped 0; count of bases not matched to a gene: 11. Germline V CDR1 and CDR2: MGHRA, YSYEKL. CDR3 sequence reads: CASSQGGGGTTFSYEQYF. The CDR3 region has the DNA TGCGCCAGCAGCCAAGGGGGCGGGGGGACTACTTTCTCCTACGAGCAGTACTTC.

The J gene is TRBJ1-6, the V gene TRBV14; the D is unclear. Germline CDR1 is SGHDN and CDR2 is FVKESK. The CDR3 sequence is 18 residues long. Trimming took off 0 bases at V and 8 bases at J, with 20 bases between the two ends. CDR3 residues: CASSQDGREAKFYSPLHF. Here the CDR3 DNA reads TGTGCCAGCAGCCAAGACGGCCGGGAGGCGAAGTTTTATTCACCCCTCCACTTT.

J is TRBJ1-3 and V is TRBV28; possibly TRBD1 for D (6 bases). Germline values: CDR1 MDHEN, CDR2 SYDVKM. The CDR3 has 17 residues. The V end lost 5 bases, the J end lost 4 bases, and 21 bases lay between the germline ends. This CDR3 reads CASSLYYAGAGGNTIYF. In DNA, the CDR3 is TGTGCCAGCAGTCTATACTACGCAGGGGCGGGCGGAAACACCATATATTTT.

This chain uses TRBV7-2 with TRBJ1-2; D remains unclear. The CDR3 has 15 residues. Germline V CDR1 and CDR2: SGHTA, FQGNSA. Trimming took off 1 base at V and 2 bases at J, with 11 bases between the two ends. CDR3 DNA: TGTGCCAGCAGCTTAGGAGGCAGTCGAAACTATGGCTACACCTTC. Translated, it gives CASSLGGSRNYGYTF.

The chain is built from TRBV19 and TRBJ2-7, with a weak D call TRBD1 (5 bases). This CDR3 spans 14 amino acids. Trimming stripped 3 bases from V and 2 bases from J, with 11 bases between. Germline V gene sequence: CDR1 LNHDA, CDR2 SQIVND (reference sequence). The chain's CDR3 is CASSIAGPTYEQYF. In DNA form, the CDR3 reads TGTGCCAGTAGTATCGCAGGGCCAACCTACGAGCAGTACTTC.

V and J are TRBV5-1 and TRBJ2-7; no reliable D call. The CDR3 is made up of 11 amino acids. The germline V and J ends were trimmed by 4 bases and 4 bases, with 6 bases remaining between them. CDR1 and CDR2 from the germline V gene are SGHRS and YFSETQ. The CDR3 DNA reads as TGCGCCAGCAGCCCCTATTACGAGCAGTACTTC. As protein: CASSPYYEQYF.

This clone has a single count. The CDR3 sequence: CASRWRQGDGYTF. The CDR3 DNA sequence: TGTGCCAGCAGATGGCGACAGGGGGATGGCTACACCTTC. The V and J genes are TRBV2 and TRBJ1-2; TRBD1 matches 9 bases. The CDR3 is 13 amino acids. The germline V gene encodes CDR1 SNHLY and CDR2 FYNNEI. Trimming took 6 bases from V and 6 from J; bases not matched to a gene: 5.

J is TRBJ1-4 and V is TRBV27; D is unresolved. The CDR3 extends over 15 amino acids. The V end was cut by 3 bases, the J end by 0 bases, with 8 bases between. Germline V gene lookup returns CDR1 MNHEY and CDR2 SMNVEV (reference sequence). CDR3 sequence reads: CASSFPVATNEKLFF. The DNA of the CDR3 is TGTGCCAGCAGTTTCCCAGTTGCAACTAATGAAAAACTGTTTTTT.

A single count supports this clone. An end of the junction does not agree with germline; a read error may underlie this. The chain links TRBV7-2 to TRBJ2-7; maybe TRBD2 (5 bases). Germline V lookup: CDR1 SGHTA, CDR2 FQGNSA. CDR3 size: 14 residues. The CDR3 region has the DNA TGTGCCAACAGCTTAGGAGGCAGCTCCTACGAGCAGTACTTC. This sequence encodes CANSLGGSSYEQYF.

V is TRBV6-5 and J is TRBJ2-3; tentatively, D is TRBD2 (6 bases). The length of the CDR3 is 13 residues. Germline CDR1 reads MNHEY; CDR2 reads SVGAGI. Trimming took 2 bases from V and 5 from J, leaving 8 bases between them. In nucleotides, the CDR3 is TGTGCCAGCAGTTACACCGGGGGAGATACGCAGTATTTT. It is translated as CASSYTGGDTQYF.

The chain carries TRBV6-5 and TRBJ1-1; 7 bases map to TRBD1. Germline CDR1 reads MNHEY; CDR2 reads SVGAGI. J gave up 4 bases and V 8 bases, and 7 bases lay outside the gene matches. This CDR3 has 13 residues. CDR3 nucleotides: TGTGCCAGCGGAAGAGGGGGCGGCACTGAAGCTTTCTTT. Its protein is CASGRGGGTEAFF.

The rearrangement joins TRBV21-1 to TRBJ2-7; the table's D call, TRBD2, was not checked against the DNA. TRBV21-1 is recorded as a pseudogene. The CDR3 is 15 amino acids. The CDR3 is CASSKVGGRDPEQYF. CDR3 DNA: TGTGCCAGCAGCAAAGTGGGCGGGCGGGACCCCGAGCAGTACTTC.

The chain recombines TRBV7-2 with TRBJ2-4, with TRBD1 as a possible D gene (6 bases). Trimming stripped 5 bases from V and 8 bases from J, with 16 bases between. The CDR3 spans 14 residues. CDR1 is SGHTA and CDR2 is FQGNSA in the germline V gene. The CDR3 loop reads CASSTQTGFDIQYF. The CDR3 DNA follows: TGTGCCAGCAGCACCCAAACAGGGTTCGACATTCAGTACTTC.

V and J are TRBV10-3 and TRBJ1-2, with 12 bases lining up with TRBD1. Per germline, CDR1 ENHRY and CDR2 SYGVKD. V dropped 4 bases and J dropped 7; count of bases not matched to a gene: 4. The CDR3 length is 14 residues. The chain's CDR3 is CAISGDRGRSGYTF. The CDR3 DNA reads TGTGCCATCAGTGGGGACAGGGGGCGAAGTGGCTACACCTTC.

The chain recombines TRBV18 with TRBJ2-1, with D perhaps TRBD2 (6 bases). V was cut by 3 bases and J by 2 bases, with 20 bases left in between. The CDR3 runs 18 residues. The germline CDR1 and CDR2 sequences are KGHSH and LQKENI. DNA for the CDR3: TGTGCCAGCTCACCGCCGCCCAGGTCCGGGGGTGCCTACAATGAGCAGTTCTTC. It specifies CASSPPPRSGGAYNEQFF.

This clone came up a few times. V is TRBV7-2 and J is TRBJ2-5, with 8 bases that match TRBD1. CDR3 length: 14 amino acids. CDR1 is SGHTA, CDR2 FQGNSA, per germline. V was clipped by 0 bases and J by 8 bases; unmatched bases: 5. Here the CDR3 reads CASSLAGQGGTQYF. The CDR3 DNA reads as TGTGCCAGCAGCTTAGCAGGACAGGGAGGCACCCAGTACTTC. Supplemented by reference TRBV7-2 and TRBJ2-5, the full variable domain reads GAGVSQSPSNKVTEKGKDVELRCDPISGHTALYWYRQSLGQGLEFLIYFQGNSAPDKSGLPSDRFSAERTGGSVSTLTIQRTQQEDSAVYLCASSLAGQGGTQYFGPGTRLLVL.

V usage is TRBV5-5 and J usage is TRBJ1-1; D not resolved. Germline assignment: CDR1 SGHKS and CDR2 YYEKEE (reference sequence). CDR3 length: 14 amino acids. Trimming removed 0 bases from V and 5 bases from J, with 11 bases in between. CDR3 protein: CASSLGGLRTEAFF. The DNA of the CDR3 is TGTGCCAGCAGCTTGGGAGGGCTAAGGACTGAAGCTTTCTTT.

The chain carries TRBV5-1 and TRBJ2-2; TRBD1 might be the D (6 bases). Trimming took off 2 bases at V and 0 bases at J, with 8 bases between the two ends. CDR3 length: 15 residues. Per germline, CDR1 SGHRS and CDR2 YFSETQ. CDR3: CASSFGTTNTGELFF. The CDR3, as DNA: TGCGCCAGCAGCTTCGGGACAACGAACACCGGGGAGCTGTTTTTT.

This chain connects TRBV5-1 to TRBJ1-5, with D possibly matching TRBD1 (5 bases). CDR3 length equals 14 residues. V was pared by 2 bases and J by 9 bases, with 15 bases between. Looked up from germline, CDR1 is SGHRS and CDR2 is YFSETQ. CDR3 nucleotides: TGCGCCAGCAGCTTCGGGCAGGGAACAAGGCCCCAGCATTTT. Translation: CASSFGQGTRPQHF. The variable domain in full, with the rest retrieved from reference TRBV5-1 and TRBJ1-5, is KAGVTQTPRYLIKTRGQQVTLSCSPISGHRSVSWYQQTPGQGLQFLFEYFSETQRNKGNFPGRFSGRQFSNSRSEMNVSTLELGDSALYLCASSFGQGTRPQHFGDGTRLSIL.

The genes are TRBV6-5 and TRBJ1-2; TRBD1 matches at 11 bases. The CDR3 has 15 residues. Losses at the gene ends were 6 bases for V and 2 bases for J; bases not matched to a gene: 5. From germline, CDR1 is MNHEY and CDR2 SVGAGI. The chain's CDR3 is CASRPGTGGNYGYTF. The CDR3 DNA reads as TGTGCCAGCAGGCCCGGGACAGGGGGGAACTATGGCTACACCTTC.

The chain links TRBV5-5 to TRBJ1-3; D uncertain. V dropped 0 bases and J dropped 0 bases, with 7 bases sitting between them. The CDR3 extends over 15 amino acids. Germline V gene sequence: CDR1 SGHKS, CDR2 YYEKEE (reference sequence). CDR3 sequence reads: CASSLVVSSGNTIYF. The CDR3 bases are TGTGCCAGCAGCTTGGTCGTTTCCTCTGGAAACACCATATATTTT.

The chain carries TRBV5-6 and TRBJ1-3; 10 bases agree with TRBD1. This CDR3 is built from 17 residues. After removal of 4 bases from V and 4 bases from J, the junction contained 11 bases not matched to a gene. Germline V lookup: CDR1 SGHDT, CDR2 YYEEEE. The CDR3 sequence: CASSIRDRGLLGNTIYF. The DNA of the CDR3 is TGTGCCAGCAGCATCCGGGACAGGGGCCTGTTAGGAAACACCATATATTTT.

This rearrangement joins TRBV28 to TRBJ2-7; D may be TRBD1 (5 bases). From germline, CDR1 is MDHEN and CDR2 SYDVKM. The V end lost 3 bases, the J end lost 4 bases, and 16 bases lay between the germline ends. The CDR3 runs to 15 residues. CDR3 loop: CASSFLRGNGYEQYF. The CDR3 nucleotides read TGTGCCAGCAGTTTTCTTAGGGGAAATGGATACGAGCAGTACTTC.

The chain has TRBV10-3 and TRBJ2-1, with 7 bases fitting TRBD1. The ends lost 10 bases at V and 5 bases at J; junction bases unmatched: 11. Germline V gene sequence: CDR1 ENHRY, CDR2 SYGVKD. The CDR3 runs 14 residues. DNA for the CDR3: TGTGCCACCCATACAGGGGTTTCAAACAATGAGCAGTTCTTC. It specifies CATHTGVSNNEQFF.

The V and J genes are TRBV9 and TRBJ1-3; possibly TRBD1 for D (6 bases). V was shortened by 4 bases and J by 2 bases, with 10 bases between the two germline ends. Germline CDR1 SGDLS, CDR2 YYNGEE. The CDR3 has 14 amino acids. The CDR3 DNA is TGTGCCAGCAGCTTCACAGGGACTGGAAACACCATATATTTT. Protein sequence: CASSFTGTGNTIYF. Full variable domain (outside the CDR3, taken from reference TRBV9 and TRBJ1-3): DSGVTQTPKHLITATGQRVTLRCSPRSGDLSVYWYQQSLDQGLQFLIQYYNGEERAKGNILERFSAQQFPDLHSELNLSSLELGDSALYFCASSFTGTGNTIYFGEGSWLTVV.

The CDR3 loop reads CASSLAGQGATEAFF. As DNA, the CDR3 is TGTGCCAGCAGCTTAGCGGGACAGGGCGCCACTGAAGCTTTCTTT. The chain recombines TRBV7-9 with TRBJ1-1; 9 positions agree with TRBD1. The CDR3 loop spans 15 amino acids. With V trimmed by 0 bases and J by 4 bases, 3 bases remained unmatched. Germline loops: CDR1 SEHNR, CDR2 FQNEAQ (reference sequence).

The rearrangement links TRBV11-3 to TRBJ2-1; 11 nucleotides line up with TRBD2. V trimming: 4 bases; J trimming: 10 bases; junction bases outside the gene matches: 6. Germline V CDR1 and CDR2: SGHNT, YENEEA. This CDR3 spans 14 amino acids. The chain's CDR3 is CASSSFSGGGEQFF. DNA of the CDR3: TGTGCCAGCAGCTCGTTTAGCGGGGGGGGAGAGCAGTTCTTC.

This clone was picked up one time. The gene calls are TRBV20-1 and TRBJ1-2, with D unclear. Trimming removed 3 bases at V and 2 bases at J, with 13 bases between. The CDR3 is 14 amino acids. Per germline, CDR1 DFQATT and CDR2 SNEGSKA (reference sequence). CDR3 sequence reads: CSASPIDGNYGYTF. The CDR3 DNA is TGCAGTGCTAGTCCCATCGACGGGAACTATGGCTACACCTTC.

V and J are TRBV3-1 (or the pseudogene TRBV3-2) and TRBJ2-1; D is perhaps TRBD2 (5 bases). CDR3 size: 15 residues. V lost 1 base, J lost 0 bases, and 7 bases lay in between. Looked up from germline, CDR1 is LGHDT and CDR2 is YNNKEL (reference sequence). The CDR3 is CASSQAGSSYNEQFF. The CDR3, as DNA: TGTGCCAGCAGCCAAGCGGGGAGCTCCTACAATGAGCAGTTCTTC.

This clone appeared a few times. The V call is TRBV4-2, the J call TRBJ2-3; 14 bases line up with TRBD2. CDR3 length: 17 residues. Germline V gene data show CDR1 as LGHNA and CDR2 as YNFKEQ. V gave up 4 bases and J gave up 2 bases; unmatched junction bases: 5. The CDR3 DNA is TGTGCCAGCAGCCCGAGGACTAGCGGGGGGCACACAGATACGCAGTATTTT. Its protein product is CASSPRTSGGHTDTQYF.